Below are 10 T cell receptor beta chains sequenced from a single sample in a study of cytomegalovirus exposure and HLA in healthy donors. PCR was performed using 60 Vbeta and 13 Jbeta primers. Some clones are missing from TCRdb's copy, which holds only in-frame ones; the method was immunoSEQ multiplex PCR. Of under 250,000 clones listed, around 77% are singletons. The sample comprised PBMCs. These receptors were taken from a young man in good health and CMV-seronegative.

The chain employs TRBV7-2 and TRBJ1-5; possible D gene TRBD1, 6 bases. Trimming removed 2 bases from V and 2 bases from J, with 10 bases in between. Germline V CDR1 and CDR2: SGHTA, FQGNSA. The CDR3 has 15 residues. CDR3 loop: CASSLRGYGNQPQHF. CDR3 DNA sequence: TGTGCCAGCAGCTTAAGGGGGTATGGCAATCAGCCCCAGCATTTT.

Here the CDR3 DNA reads TGTGCCAGCAGCAGGCCCGGGACAGGCAACTACGAGCAGTACTTC. It encodes CASSRPGTGNYEQYF. The chain employs TRBV21-1 and TRBJ2-7; the D call of TRBD1 is as the table states it, not checked on the DNA. TRBV21-1 is annotated as a pseudogene. The CDR3 loop spans 15 amino acids.

The gene calls are TRBV28 and TRBJ1-1, with D tentatively TRBD1 (5 bases). CDR3 length: 13 amino acids. The germline V gene has CDR1 MDHEN and CDR2 SYDVKM. In DNA, the CDR3 is TGTGGAACGGGGACGGGGGAGAGCACTGAAGCTTTCTTT. It specifies CGTGTGESTEAFF.

Remarks on this clone: Other DNA sequences within the sample encode an identical CDR3. The rearrangement links TRBV6-1 to TRBJ2-7; 11 bases map to TRBD1. The V gene end was trimmed by 3 bases and the J gene end by 3 bases; junction bases not matched to a gene: 1. Germline CDR1 reads MNHNS; CDR2 reads SASEGT. CDR3 length equals 14 residues. Here the CDR3 reads CASSEGTGGYEQYF. Written as DNA, the CDR3 is TGTGCCAGCAGTGAGGGGACAGGGGGCTACGAGCAGTACTTC.

The V gene is TRBV29-1, the J gene TRBJ2-7; the D gene is possibly TRBD2 (6 bases). CDR1 is SQVTM and CDR2 is ANQGSEA in the germline V gene. The CDR3 is made up of 13 amino acids. V was shortened by 8 bases and J by 1 base, with 15 bases between the two germline ends. The CDR3, as DNA: TGCAGCTGGGGTAGCGGTCTGTCCTACGAGCAGTACTTC. It codes for CSWGSGLSYEQYF.

This clone was detected only a few times. Here the CDR3 reads CASSWPKEAVTDTQYF. In DNA, the CDR3 is TGCGCCAGCAGCTGGCCTAAAGAGGCGGTGACAGATACGCAGTATTTT. The chain recombines TRBV5-1 with TRBJ2-3; D is ambiguous. Trimming took 3 bases from V and 3 from J, leaving 17 bases between them. Germline V CDR1 and CDR2: SGHRS, YFSETQ. This CDR3 has 16 amino acids.

V usage is TRBV7-6 and J usage is TRBJ1-5; tentatively, D is TRBD1 (5 bases). This CDR3 region has 16 residues. Deletions cut 0 bases from V and 6 bases from J, with 15 bases between. Germline V gene lookup returns CDR1 SGHVS and CDR2 FNYEAQ. CDR3 bases: TGTGCCAGCAGCTTAGCAACCCGGGACTCAGGTCAGCCCCAGCATTTT. Its protein product is CASSLATRDSGQPQHF. Variable domain in full (rest from reference TRBV7-6 and TRBJ1-5): GAGVSQSPRYKVTKRGQDVALRCDPISGHVSLYWYRQALGQGPEFLTYFNYEAQQDKSGLPNDRFSAERPEGSISTLTIQRTEQRDSAMYRCASSLATRDSGQPQHFGDGTRLSIL.

The genes are TRBV5-1 and TRBJ2-3; 11 nucleotides align to TRBD2. Per the germline V gene, CDR1 is SGHRS and CDR2 is YFSETQ. The V segment lost 4 bases and the J segment 2 bases; nucleotides outside the gene matches: 6. This CDR3 is built from 16 residues. The chain's CDR3 is CASSPGLAATTDTQYF. In nucleotides, the CDR3 is TGCGCCAGCAGCCCGGGACTAGCGGCTACCACAGATACGCAGTATTTT.

The chain combines TRBV27 with TRBJ2-5; D gene uncertain. The CDR3 is made up of 15 amino acids. The ends were cut back, 8 bases at V and 1 base at J, with 17 bases in the middle. Germline CDR1 reads MNHEY; CDR2 reads SMNVEV (reference sequence). The CDR3 sequence is CASHPRPGTQETQYF. The CDR3 region has the DNA TGTGCCAGCCACCCGCGACCAGGAACCCAAGAGACCCAGTACTTC.

V is TRBV29-1 and J is TRBJ2-1; D is possibly TRBD2 (6 bases). This CDR3 region has 12 residues. The germline CDR1 and CDR2 sequences are SQVTM and ANQGSEA. V was clipped by 6 bases and J by 4 bases, with 10 bases between them. DNA of the CDR3: TGCAGCGTCGACGGACTATACAATGAGCAGTTCTTC. Amino acids: CSVDGLYNEQFF.